Below are 32 T cell receptor beta chains sequenced from a single sample in a study of shared clonotypes between healthy human individuals. Data came from immunoSEQ multiplex PCR; TCRdb stores just in-frame clones and leaves some out. The table records about 2.4 million clones, around nine tenths of them present only once. The sequencing sample was made of naive CD4+ T cells sorted from blood. Subset denoted: CD45RA+ positively selected. The source is a man between 18 and 29 years old in good health.

This clone was found once. The chain recombines TRBV19 with TRBJ1-1; D may be TRBD1 (5 bases). CDR3 length: 14 residues. V lost 3 bases and J lost 8, with 16 bases in between. Germline V gives CDR1 LNHDA, CDR2 SQIVND (reference sequence). The CDR3 DNA sequence: TGTGCCAGTAGTATTTCGCATCCCGACAGAGAAGCTTTCTTT. Its protein is CASSISHPDREAFF.

The chain is built from TRBV19 and TRBJ1-2; TRBD1 matches 8 bases. CDR1 is LNHDA, CDR2 SQIVND, per germline (reference sequence). The V and J ends lost 6 bases and 1 base, in that order; junction bases with no gene match: 16. The CDR3 consists of 18 residues. Here the CDR3 DNA reads TGTGCCAGTAGGACCTCCGGGACAGGAAAAAAGGATAACTATGGCTACACCTTC. Its protein product is CASRTSGTGKKDNYGYTF. Full variable domain (remainder filled in from reference TRBV19 and TRBJ1-2): DGGITQSPKYLFRKEGQNVTLSCEQNLNHDAMYWYRQDPGQGLRLIYYSQIVNDFQKGDIAEGYSVSREKKESFPLTVTSAQKNPTAFYLCASRTSGTGKKDNYGYTFGSGTRLTVV.

This clone was counted between two and nine times. The rearrangement joins TRBV6-1 to TRBJ2-2, with no clear D. V was cut by 4 bases and J by 4 bases, with 7 bases left in between. CDR1 and CDR2 (germline): MNHNS, SASEGT. CDR3 length: 13 amino acids. This chain's CDR3 is CASSGPGTGELFF. CDR3 in DNA: TGTGCCAGCAGTGGGCCCGGCACCGGGGAGCTGTTTTTT.

DNA for the CDR3: TGTGCCAGCAGCCCGGCGGCGGACTACTATGGCTACACCTTC. It encodes CASSPAADYYGYTF. The rearrangement joins TRBV9 to TRBJ1-2; no definite D call. Germline CDR1 is SGDLS and CDR2 is YYNGEE. V shed 4 bases and J shed 3 bases, with 13 bases lying between them. This CDR3 is built from 14 residues.

To note about this clone: Other DNA variants within this sample encode the same CDR3. The chain links TRBV6-5 to TRBJ1-2; D unresolved. V was cut by 3 bases and J by 1 base, with 9 bases left in between. In germline, CDR1 is MNHEY, CDR2 SVGAGI. This CDR3 region has 14 residues. DNA of the CDR3: TGTGCCAGCAGTTATGGAACGGGTAACTATGGCTACACCTTC. It is translated as CASSYGTGNYGYTF.

The J gene is TRBJ2-7, the V gene TRBV9; either TRBD1 or TRBD2 may fit D (5 bases each). V was clipped by 0 bases and J by 9 bases, with 16 bases between them. CDR1 and CDR2 from the germline V gene are SGDLS and YYNGEE. The CDR3 is 14 residues long. In DNA form, the CDR3 reads TGTGCCAGCAGCGTAGAGGCTAGCCGACAGACGCAGTACTTC. Amino acid sequence: CASSVEASRQTQYF.

V is TRBV5-6 and J is TRBJ1-4; 7 positions agree with TRBD1. Germline V CDR1 and CDR2: SGHDT, YYEEEE. V shed 3 bases, J shed 10 bases, and the junction held 9 bases outside the gene matches. The CDR3 spans 14 residues. CDR3 protein: CASSSGTAKTKLFF. CDR3 DNA: TGTGCCAGCAGCTCTGGGACAGCTAAGACAAAACTGTTTTTT.

The chain is built from TRBV9 and TRBJ2-5; D unclear. The germline CDR1 and CDR2 sequences are SGDLS and YYNGEE. The CDR3 runs to 15 residues. V lost 3 bases and J lost 5, with 17 bases in between. Here the CDR3 reads CASSDSGLEWETQYF. The CDR3, as DNA: TGTGCCAGCAGCGACTCCGGGTTGGAGTGGGAGACCCAGTACTTC.

V is TRBV18 and J is TRBJ1-4; 7 nucleotides line up with TRBD1. Germline CDR1 and CDR2: KGHSH and LQKENI. V was clipped by 2 bases and J by 10 bases; unmatched bases: 10. The CDR3 consists of 15 residues. CDR3 nucleotides: TGTGCCAGCTCACCAGAGACAGGGCCGGAGGGAAAACTGTTTTTT. Translated, it gives CASSPETGPEGKLFF. Variable domain in full (rest from reference TRBV18 and TRBJ1-4): NAGVMQNPRHLVRRRGQEARLRCSPMKGHSHVYWYRQLPEEGLKFMVYLQKENIIDESGMPKERFSAEFPKEGPSILRIQQVVRGDSAAYFCASSPETGPEGKLFFGSGTQLSVL.

The V gene is TRBV7-2, the J gene TRBJ2-3; D call uncertain. Trimming cost V 7 bases and J 6 bases, with 17 bases left between them. CDR1 is SGHTA, CDR2 FQGNSA, per germline. CDR3 length: 14 residues. This CDR3 reads CASTATPSVDTQYF. The CDR3 DNA is TGTGCCAGCACCGCAACCCCAAGTGTGGATACGCAGTATTTT.

The chain recombines TRBV27 with TRBJ1-4; TRBD1 aligns across 8 bases. With V trimmed by 5 bases and J by 5 bases, 4 bases remained unmatched. The CDR3 length is 14 residues. Germline CDR1 MNHEY, CDR2 SMNVEV (reference sequence). The CDR3 loop is CASSGDRGNEKLFF. The DNA for the CDR3 is TGTGCCAGCAGTGGAGACAGGGGAAATGAAAAACTGTTTTTT.

V is TRBV19 and J is TRBJ2-5; 7 bases are a match to TRBD2. The trim removed 5 bases at V and 4 bases at J, leaving 10 bases unmatched. CDR1 is LNHDA, CDR2 SQIVND, per germline (reference sequence). This CDR3 region has 15 residues. CDR3 protein: CASSQRTSATETQYF. CDR3 coding DNA: TGTGCCAGTAGTCAAAGGACTAGTGCTACAGAGACCCAGTACTTC.

The chain employs TRBV11-3 and TRBJ2-3; no clear D. With 0 bases removed from V and 1 base from J, the gap between germline ends came to 5 bases. This CDR3 has 14 amino acids. Germline V CDR1 and CDR2: SGHNT, YENEEA. The CDR3 nucleotides read TGTGCCAGCAGCTTAGACAGTGGCACAGATACGCAGTATTTT. Protein sequence: CASSLDSGTDTQYF.

The CDR3 coding sequence is TGTGCCAGTAGTATGCAGAATAGCAATCAGCCCCAGCATTTT. It is translated as CASSMQNSNQPQHF. This sequence joins TRBV19 and TRBJ1-5; D is ambiguous. The CDR3 runs to 14 residues. Trimming removed 3 bases from V and 0 bases from J, with 6 bases in between. Germline V CDR1 and CDR2: LNHDA, SQIVND (reference sequence). The whole variable domain, filled in from reference TRBV19 and TRBJ1-5, reads DGGITQSPKYLFRKEGQNVTLSCEQNLNHDAMYWYRQDPGQGLRLIYYSQIVNDFQKGDIAEGYSVSREKKESFPLTVTSAQKNPTAFYLCASSMQNSNQPQHFGDGTRLSIL.

This rearrangement joins TRBV30 to TRBJ1-2, with a weak D call TRBD1 (6 bases). This CDR3 contains 12 residues. Germline V gene data show CDR1 as GTSNPN and CDR2 as SVGIG (reference sequence). Deletions cut 4 bases from V and 8 bases from J, with 14 bases between. DNA of the CDR3: TGTGCCTGGATCCTACAGGGAGTGGGCTACACCTTC. Its protein is CAWILQGVGYTF.

The rearrangement links TRBV2 to TRBJ2-2, with D perhaps matching TRBD1 or TRBD2 (5 bases each). V lost 6 bases to trimming and J lost 4 bases, with 15 bases between them. The CDR3 has 15 amino acids. Germline assignment: CDR1 SNHLY and CDR2 FYNNEI. CDR3 coding DNA: TGTGCCAGCAGCGGCCTGCAGAGGGGCACCGGGGAGCTGTTTTTT. Its protein product is CASSGLQRGTGELFF.

The rearrangement uses TRBV4-1 and TRBJ2-3; no clear D gene. With 3 bases removed from V and 3 bases from J, the gap between germline ends came to 13 bases. CDR3 length: 15 amino acids. Germline loops: CDR1 MGHRA, CDR2 YSYEKL. CDR3 nucleotide sequence: TGCGCCAGCAGCCAGGGGATAGCTCGGACAGATACGCAGTATTTT. Its translation: CASSQGIARTDTQYF.

This sequence joins TRBV5-4 and TRBJ2-2, with TRBD2 identical over 10 bases. The V gene's germline CDR1 is SGHNT and CDR2 YYREEE (reference sequence). The CDR3 covers 15 residues. J was trimmed by 3 bases and V by 4 bases; bases with no gene match: 3. The DNA for the CDR3 is TGTGCCAGCAGCCCCGGACTAGCGGACACCGGGGAGCTGTTTTTT. Amino acids: CASSPGLADTGELFF.

The chain uses TRBV5-8 and TRBJ2-7; 9 nucleotides align to TRBD1. The junction had 7 bases not matched to a gene; V was cut back by 4 bases and J by 2 bases. Germline assignment: CDR1 SGHTS and CDR2 YDEGEE. This CDR3 region has 15 residues. The CDR3 reads CASSARTGETYEQYF. CDR3 in DNA: TGTGCCAGCAGCGCGAGGACAGGGGAAACCTACGAGCAGTACTTC.

This CDR3 is CASTQSTTGADTQYF. CDR3 in DNA: TGTGCCAGTACCCAATCTACGACAGGGGCAGATACGCAGTATTTT. This chain links TRBV19 with TRBJ2-3; TRBD1 matches 8 bases. J lost 4 bases, V lost 7 bases, and 10 bases had no gene match. The germline V gene encodes CDR1 LNHDA and CDR2 SQIVND (reference sequence). The CDR3 has 15 amino acids.

This clone was counted only a few times. Other nucleotide sequences in the sample specify the same CDR3. The chain uses TRBV30 and TRBJ1-1; no clear D. Germline V gene lookup returns CDR1 GTSNPN and CDR2 SVGIG (reference sequence). The ends were cut back, 0 bases at V and 3 bases at J, with 5 bases in the middle. This CDR3 comprises 12 residues. CDR3 nucleotides: TGTGCCTGGAGTGTACTTGACACTGAAGCTTTCTTT. This gives the protein CAWSVLDTEAFF.

The chain is built from TRBV5-1 and TRBJ2-5, with 7 positions matching TRBD2. From germline, CDR1 is SGHRS and CDR2 YFSETQ. Losses at the gene ends were 4 bases for V and 0 bases for J; bases not matched to a gene: 6. The CDR3 runs to 15 residues. DNA for the CDR3: TGCGCCAGCAGCCCGACCGGGACTAACCAAGAGACCCAGTACTTC. Translation gives CASSPTGTNQETQYF.

The genes are TRBV6-5 and TRBJ2-5, with D possibly matching TRBD1 (6 bases). This CDR3 comprises 14 residues. Trimming left V 2 bases short and J 5 bases short, with 12 bases between. Germline lookup yields CDR1 MNHEY and CDR2 SVGAGI. The CDR3 nucleotides read TGTGCCAGCAGTTACCAAACAGGGACGGAGACCCAGTACTTC. It specifies CASSYQTGTETQYF.

This clone was seen once. The rearrangement links TRBV5-6 to TRBJ2-1; 7 nucleotides line up with TRBD1. With V trimmed by 4 bases and J by 4 bases, 8 bases remained unmatched. In germline, CDR1 is SGHDT, CDR2 YYEEEE. The CDR3 loop spans 15 amino acids. DNA of the CDR3: TGTGCCAGCAGCGGCGCCGGGACAGTATACAATGAGCAGTTCTTC. It codes for CASSGAGTVYNEQFF.

This clone was detected a few times. The chain uses TRBV30 and TRBJ1-1; weak D call: TRBD1 (6 bases). This CDR3 comprises 15 residues. Trimming removed 0 bases from V and 4 bases from J, with 15 bases in between. Germline-derived CDR1 and CDR2 are GTSNPN and SVGIG (reference sequence). The CDR3 nucleotides are TGTGCCTGGAGTGTATTGGCCGGGGGGCTCACTGAAGCTTTCTTT. Protein: CAWSVLAGGLTEAFF.

The V gene is TRBV19, the J gene TRBJ2-6; 7 nucleotides match TRBD2. The germline V gene encodes CDR1 LNHDA and CDR2 SQIVND (reference sequence). J lost 0 bases, V lost 5 bases, and 10 bases had no gene match. The CDR3 contains 18 residues. The chain's CDR3 is CASSWGGVPNSGANVLTF. CDR3 bases: TGTGCCAGTAGTTGGGGAGGGGTGCCGAACTCTGGGGCCAACGTCCTGACTTTC.

The rearrangement links TRBV27 to TRBJ2-1, with D maybe TRBD2 (5 bases). The germline gives CDR1 MNHEY, CDR2 SMNVEV (reference sequence). The CDR3 loop spans 15 amino acids. Deletions cut 2 bases from V and 5 bases from J, with 13 bases between. CDR3: CASSLRRAGNNEQFF. The CDR3 DNA reads TGTGCCAGCAGTTTAAGGCGGGCCGGTAACAATGAGCAGTTCTTC.

The genes are TRBV30 and TRBJ2-7; TRBD1 might be the D (5 bases). The V gene's germline CDR1 is GTSNPN and CDR2 SVGIG (reference sequence). Trimming stripped 4 bases from V and 6 bases from J, with 13 bases between. CDR3 size: 12 residues. As DNA, the CDR3 is TGTGCCTGGAAGGACAATACCGTCGAGCAGTACTTC. The encoded protein is CAWKDNTVEQYF.

This clone is a singleton in its sample. This rearrangement joins TRBV5-1 to TRBJ1-3; 7 bases line up with TRBD1. Germline-derived CDR1 and CDR2 are SGHRS and YFSETQ. J was trimmed by 3 bases and V by 4 bases; bases with no gene match: 4. There are 14 residues in the CDR3. The CDR3 nucleotides read TGCGCCAGCAGCGTCGACAGGGTTGGAAACACCATATATTTT. Translation: CASSVDRVGNTIYF.

The rearrangement joins TRBV5-4 to TRBJ2-7; D might be TRBD1 (6 bases). In germline, CDR1 is SGHNT, CDR2 YYREEE (reference sequence). The CDR3 extends over 15 amino acids. V lost 3 bases to trimming and J lost 1 base, with 14 bases between them. The DNA of the CDR3 is TGTGCCAGCAGCTCCGGGACATCTAGTTCCTACGAGCAGTACTTC. Protein product: CASSSGTSSSYEQYF.

Details on this clone: The identical CDR3 is also encoded by other nucleotide sequences in the sample. The chain joins TRBV7-8 to TRBJ1-1; D might be TRBD1 (5 bases). Looked up from germline, CDR1 is SGHVS and CDR2 is FQNEAQ. The V gene lost 5 bases and the J gene lost 1 base, with 11 bases spanning the gap. CDR3 length: 14 residues. For the CDR3, the DNA is TGTGCCAGCAGCCTCGGGACGGCGAACACTGAAGCTTTCTTT. It specifies CASSLGTANTEAFF.

V is TRBV7-3 and J is TRBJ2-5; 8 nucleotides align to TRBD1. V trimming: 5 bases; J trimming: 7 bases; junction bases outside the gene matches: 9. Per the germline V gene, CDR1 is SGHTA and CDR2 is FQGTGA. The CDR3 sequence is 14 residues long. CDR3 nucleotide sequence: TGTGCCAGCAGCCCTACAGGGGGGTTGCGGACCCAGTACTTC. This codes for CASSPTGGLRTQYF.